A selection of T cell receptor beta chains follows, all from one sample in a study of glioma-infiltrating T cells. One entry per CDR3 protein, called by TCRdb with MiXCR from the multiplex PCR reads. The repertoire includes about 410,000 distinct CDR3 sequences, around 45% of them detected once, and around 11% sits in the top ten. The sequencing input was glioma tissue, nonneoplastic brain tissue, or PBMCs (not recorded which). Source of these receptors: a human donor with low-grade glioma or glioblastoma, undergoing nonglioma brain surgery, or in good health (not recorded which). Both conserved end residues are part of each CDR3. The D gene is left open where the match is weak. Clone size is stated in some rows and not others, as once, few, many or a class when expanded.

.	TRBV6-2/TRBV6-3	many	TRBJ2-7	TGTGCCAGCAGAAGACCGGGACTCTCCTACGAGCAGTACTTC	CASRRPGLSYEQYF
.	TRBV7-2	few	TRBJ1-1	TGTGCCAGCAGCTCAACAGTGACTCACACTGAAGCTTTCTTT	CASSSTVTHTEAFF
.	TRBV5-4	.	TRBJ2-7	TGTGCCAGCAGCTCTGGACGGAACTACGAGCAGTACTTC	CASSSGRNYEQYF
.	TRBV19	few	TRBJ2-1	TGTGCCAGTAGTATAGGCGGAGTCGAGCAGTTCTTC	CASSIGGVEQFF
TRBD2	TRBV27	.	TRBJ2-7	TGTGCCAGCAATCGCGGGGGAACCTACGAGCAGTACTTC	CASNRGGTYEQYF
.	TRBV20-1	many	TRBJ1-2	TGCAGTGCTGGAGGCCTCTATGGCTACACCTTC	CSAGGLYGYTF
TRBD1	TRBV6-2/TRBV6-3	.	TRBJ1-6	TGTGCCATCAGTGAGCGGACAGGGCTTGAAAGACCCCTCCACTTT	CAISERTGLERPLHF
TRBD1	TRBV6-2/TRBV6-3	many	TRBJ2-7	TGTGCCAGCAATCGACCCCCCGCCGGGACAGGAGTTTTCGACGAGCAGTACTTC	CASNRPPAGTGVFDEQYF
.	TRBV7-9	.	TRBJ2-1	TGTGCCAGCAGCTTATTCCGGACAGCATCCTACAATGAGCAGTTCTTC	CASSLFRTASYNEQFF
.	TRBV3-1	once	TRBJ1-5	TGTGCCAGCAGCCAAGATCGAGGGGGACCACAGTATGATACGCAGCATTTT	CASSQDRGGPQYDTQHF
.	TRBV28	many	TRBJ2-7	TGTGCCAGCAGTTTTGGGTTAGGCTCCTACGAGCAGTACTTC	CASSFGLGSYEQYF
TRBD1	TRBV4-3	.	TRBJ2-2	TGCGCCAGCAGCCGCACAGGGGTTTCCACCGGGGAGCTGTTTTTT	CASSRTGVSTGELFF
TRBD2	TRBV29-1	.	TRBJ2-3	TGCAGCGTTGAAGTCACATCTTCGATCATAGCGGGAGGCACAGATACGCAGTATTTT	CSVEVTSSIIAGGTDTQYF
.	TRBV11-2	.	TRBJ1-5	TGTGTCAGCAGCGAGTGGGCAGGGATAGGCCAGCCCCAGCATTTT	CVSSEWAGIGQPQHF
TRBD2	TRBV4-3	many	TRBJ2-3	TGCGCCAGCAGCCTTAGACTAGCGGAGAGCACAGATACGCAGTATTTT	CASSLRLAESTDTQYF